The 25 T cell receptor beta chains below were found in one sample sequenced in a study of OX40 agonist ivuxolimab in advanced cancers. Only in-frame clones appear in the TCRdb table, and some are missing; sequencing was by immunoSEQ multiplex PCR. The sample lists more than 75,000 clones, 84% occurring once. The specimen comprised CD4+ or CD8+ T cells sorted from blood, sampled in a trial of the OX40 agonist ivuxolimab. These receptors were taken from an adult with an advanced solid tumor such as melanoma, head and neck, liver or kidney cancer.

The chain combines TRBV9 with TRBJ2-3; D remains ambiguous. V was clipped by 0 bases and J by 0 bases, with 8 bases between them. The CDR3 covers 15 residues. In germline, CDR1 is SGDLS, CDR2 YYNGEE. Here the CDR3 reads CASSVGGISTDTQYF. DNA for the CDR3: TGTGCCAGCAGCGTAGGTGGTATTAGCACAGATACGCAGTATTTT.

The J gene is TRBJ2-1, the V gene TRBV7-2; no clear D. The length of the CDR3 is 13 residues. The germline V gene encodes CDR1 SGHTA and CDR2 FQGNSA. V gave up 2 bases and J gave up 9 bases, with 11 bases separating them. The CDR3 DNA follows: TGTGCCAGCAGCTTACAGATCCGCTCTGAGCAGTTCTTC. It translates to CASSLQIRSEQFF.

The CDR3 coding sequence is TGTGCCAGCAGCCCTACGTTGACAGGGCTCACAGATACGCAGTATTTT. This gives the protein CASSPTLTGLTDTQYF. The rearrangement uses TRBV11-2 and TRBJ2-3; 7 nucleotides agree with TRBD1. CDR1 SGHAT and CDR2 FQNNGV come from the germline V gene. With 5 bases clipped from V and 2 bases from J, the junction kept 10 bases outside the gene matches. The CDR3 runs 16 residues.

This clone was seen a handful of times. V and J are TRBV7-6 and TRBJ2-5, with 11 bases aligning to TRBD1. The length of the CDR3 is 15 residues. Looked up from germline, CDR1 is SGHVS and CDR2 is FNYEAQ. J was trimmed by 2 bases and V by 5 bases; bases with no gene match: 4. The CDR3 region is CASSPGTGGQETQYF. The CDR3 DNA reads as TGTGCCAGCAGCCCAGGGACAGGGGGGCAAGAGACCCAGTACTTC.

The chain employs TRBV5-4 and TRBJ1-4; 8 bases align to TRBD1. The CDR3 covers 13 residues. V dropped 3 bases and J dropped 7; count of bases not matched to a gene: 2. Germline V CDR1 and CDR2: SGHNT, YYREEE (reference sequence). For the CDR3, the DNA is TGTGCCAGCAGCTGGGGACAGGCTGAAAAACTGTTTTTT. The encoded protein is CASSWGQAEKLFF.

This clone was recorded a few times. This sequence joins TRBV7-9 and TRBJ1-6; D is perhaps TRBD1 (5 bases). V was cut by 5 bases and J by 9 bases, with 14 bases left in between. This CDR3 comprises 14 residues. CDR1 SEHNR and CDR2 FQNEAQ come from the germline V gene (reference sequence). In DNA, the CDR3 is TGTGCCAGCAGCATAGGACTGGGGGGTTCACCCCTCCACTTT. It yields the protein CASSIGLGGSPLHF.

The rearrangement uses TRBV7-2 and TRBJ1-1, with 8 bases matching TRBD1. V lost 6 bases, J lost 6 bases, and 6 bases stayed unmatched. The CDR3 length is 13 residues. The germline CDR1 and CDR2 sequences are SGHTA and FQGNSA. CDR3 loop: CASRQTGEAEAFF. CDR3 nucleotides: TGTGCCAGCAGACAGACAGGGGAAGCTGAAGCTTTCTTT.

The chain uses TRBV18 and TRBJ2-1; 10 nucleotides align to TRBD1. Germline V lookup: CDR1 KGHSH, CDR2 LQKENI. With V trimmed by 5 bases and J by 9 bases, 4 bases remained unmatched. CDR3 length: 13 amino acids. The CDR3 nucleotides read TGTGCCAGCTCAGCAGACAGGGGGCGTGAGCAGTTCTTC. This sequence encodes CASSADRGREQFF.

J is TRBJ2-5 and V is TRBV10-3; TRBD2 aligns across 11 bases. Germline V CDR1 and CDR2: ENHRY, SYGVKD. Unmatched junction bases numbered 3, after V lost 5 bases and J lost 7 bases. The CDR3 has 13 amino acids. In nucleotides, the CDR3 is TGTGCCATCAGTACTAGCGGGGGAGGGACCCAGTACTTC. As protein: CAISTSGGGTQYF.

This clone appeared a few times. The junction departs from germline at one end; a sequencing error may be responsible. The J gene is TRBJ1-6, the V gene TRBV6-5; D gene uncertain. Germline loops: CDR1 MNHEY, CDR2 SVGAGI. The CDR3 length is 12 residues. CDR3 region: CASTSFNSPLHF. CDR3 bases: TGTGCCAGCACCTCCTTTAATTCACCCCTCCACTTT.

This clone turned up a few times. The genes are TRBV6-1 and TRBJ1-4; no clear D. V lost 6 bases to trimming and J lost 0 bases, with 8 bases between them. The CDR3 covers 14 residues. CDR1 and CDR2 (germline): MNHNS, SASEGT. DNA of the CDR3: TGTGCCAGCAGGGACTATGCAACTAATGAAAAACTGTTTTTT. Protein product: CASRDYATNEKLFF.

In nucleotides, the CDR3 is TGTGCCAGCACAAGCGCGGTAGTGGGGGAGCAGTACTTC. Amino acid sequence: CASTSAVVGEQYF. The V and J genes are TRBV18 and TRBJ2-7; D unresolved. Germline CDR1 KGHSH, CDR2 LQKENI. V lost 8 bases, J lost 7 bases, and 18 bases lay in between. CDR3 size: 13 residues. Using reference TRBV18 and TRBJ2-7 for the parts outside the CDR3, the full variable domain is NAGVMQNPRHLVRRRGQEARLRCSPMKGHSHVYWYRQLPEEGLKFMVYLQKENIIDESGMPKERFSAEFPKEGPSILRIQQVVRGDSAAYFCASTSAVVGEQYFGPGTRLTVT.

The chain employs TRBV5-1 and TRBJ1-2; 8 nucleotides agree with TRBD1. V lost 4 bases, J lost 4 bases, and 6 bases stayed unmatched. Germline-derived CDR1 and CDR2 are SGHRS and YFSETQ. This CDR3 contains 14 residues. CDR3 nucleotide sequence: TGCGCCAGCAGCCCTTCGGACAGGGCCTATGGCTACACCTTC. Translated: CASSPSDRAYGYTF.

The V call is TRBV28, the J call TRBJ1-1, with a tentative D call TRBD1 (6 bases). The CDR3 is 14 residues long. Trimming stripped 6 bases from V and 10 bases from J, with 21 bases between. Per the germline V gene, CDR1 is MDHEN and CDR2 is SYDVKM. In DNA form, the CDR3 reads TGTGCCAGCAGCCTTCAGGGGACGGGTTTCCTAGCTTTCTTT. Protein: CASSLQGTGFLAFF. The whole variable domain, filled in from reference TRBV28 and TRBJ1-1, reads DVKVTQSSRYLVKRTGEKVFLECVQDMDHENMFWYRQDPGLGLRLIYFSYDVKMKEKGDIPEGYSVSREKKERFSLILESASTNQTSMYLCASSLQGTGFLAFFGQGTRLTVV.

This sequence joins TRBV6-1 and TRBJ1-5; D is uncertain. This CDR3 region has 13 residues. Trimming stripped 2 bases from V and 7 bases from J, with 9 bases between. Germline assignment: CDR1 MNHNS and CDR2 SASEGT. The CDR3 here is CASSERQSQPQHF. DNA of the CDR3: TGTGCCAGCAGTGAACGACAATCCCAGCCCCAGCATTTT.

The CDR3 protein is CASSLAGAEKLFF. In DNA form, the CDR3 reads TGTGCCAGCAGCTTAGCGGGGGCAGAAAAACTGTTTTTT. The rearrangement joins TRBV7-9 to TRBJ1-4; D possibly corresponds to TRBD1 (6 bases). In germline, CDR1 is SEHNR, CDR2 FQNEAQ (reference sequence). The V and J ends lost 0 bases and 8 bases respectively, with 7 bases between them. The CDR3 loop spans 13 amino acids.

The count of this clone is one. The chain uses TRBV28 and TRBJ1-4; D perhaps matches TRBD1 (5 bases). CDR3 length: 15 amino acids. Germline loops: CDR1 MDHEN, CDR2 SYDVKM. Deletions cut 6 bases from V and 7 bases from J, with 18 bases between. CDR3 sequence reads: CASRSTGTAREKLFF. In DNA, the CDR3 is TGTGCCAGCAGGAGTACCGGGACCGCGCGTGAAAAACTGTTTTTT.

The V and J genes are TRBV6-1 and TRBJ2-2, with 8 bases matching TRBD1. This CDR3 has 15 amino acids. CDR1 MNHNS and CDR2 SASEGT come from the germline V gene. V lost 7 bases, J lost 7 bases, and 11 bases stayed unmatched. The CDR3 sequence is CASTLQGALIGELFF. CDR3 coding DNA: TGTGCCAGCACCCTTCAGGGGGCTTTAATCGGGGAGCTGTTTTTT.

Written as DNA, the CDR3 is TGTGCCAGCAGCCCCTTTGGACAGGCTATTAATTCACCCCTCCACTTT. It specifies CASSPFGQAINSPLHF. The chain links TRBV27 to TRBJ1-6; 7 bases fit TRBD1. This CDR3 region has 16 residues. Germline CDR1 reads MNHEY; CDR2 reads SMNVEV (reference sequence). The V gene end was trimmed by 6 bases and the J gene end by 6 bases; junction bases not matched to a gene: 11.

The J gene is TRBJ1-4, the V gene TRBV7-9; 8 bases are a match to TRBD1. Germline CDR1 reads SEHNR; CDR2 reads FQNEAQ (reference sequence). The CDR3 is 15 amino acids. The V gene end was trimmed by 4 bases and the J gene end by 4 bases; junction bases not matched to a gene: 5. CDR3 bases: TGTGCCAGCAGCTCACAGGGGGGATTTAATGAAAAACTGTTTTTT. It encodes CASSSQGGFNEKLFF.

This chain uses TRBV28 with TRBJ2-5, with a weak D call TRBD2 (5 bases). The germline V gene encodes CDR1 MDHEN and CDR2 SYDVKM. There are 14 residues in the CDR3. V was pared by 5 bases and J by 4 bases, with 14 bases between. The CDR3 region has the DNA TGTGCCAGCAGTCCCCCCCGTCGGGGAGAGACCCAGTACTTC. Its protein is CASSPPRRGETQYF.

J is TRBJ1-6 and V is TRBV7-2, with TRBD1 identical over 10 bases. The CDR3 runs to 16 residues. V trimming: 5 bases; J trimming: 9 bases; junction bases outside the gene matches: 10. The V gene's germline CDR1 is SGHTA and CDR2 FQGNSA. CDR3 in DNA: TGTGCCAGCAGCCCCAGTGCCGGGACAGGGGCTTCACCCCTCCACTTT. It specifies CASSPSAGTGASPLHF.

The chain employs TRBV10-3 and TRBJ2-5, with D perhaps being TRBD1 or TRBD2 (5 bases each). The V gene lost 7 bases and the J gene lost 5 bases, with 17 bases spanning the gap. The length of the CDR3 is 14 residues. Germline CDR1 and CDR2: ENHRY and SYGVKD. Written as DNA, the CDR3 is TGTGCCATCACCCCCGGGACCCACGGGGAGACCCAGTACTTC. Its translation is CAITPGTHGETQYF.

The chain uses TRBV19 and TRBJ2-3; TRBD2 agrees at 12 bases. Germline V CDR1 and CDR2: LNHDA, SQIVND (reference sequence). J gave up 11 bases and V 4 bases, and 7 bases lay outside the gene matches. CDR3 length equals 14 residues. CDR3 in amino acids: CASSTSGGARMQYF. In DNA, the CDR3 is TGTGCCAGTAGTACTAGCGGGGGGGCCAGGATGCAGTATTTT.

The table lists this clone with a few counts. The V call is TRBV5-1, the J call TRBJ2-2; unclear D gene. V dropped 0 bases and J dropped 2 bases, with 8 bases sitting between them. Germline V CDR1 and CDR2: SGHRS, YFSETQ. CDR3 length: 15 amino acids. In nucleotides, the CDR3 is TGCGCCAGCAGCTTGGATCGGTCCAACACCGGGGAGCTGTTTTTT. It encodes CASSLDRSNTGELFF.